This TCR beta chain derives from a study of STAT3 mutations in large granular lymphocyte leukemia. Study-wide points: Every T-LGLL patient had at least one immunodominant TCRbeta clonotype.

In this sample, this clone turned up a few times. Its antigen is unknown. A much larger clone sits a single nucleotide away, making a read error possible. The CDR3 sequence is 11 residues long. Germline V gene lookup returns CDR1 MGHDK and CDR2 SYGVNS. The ends were cut back, 3 bases at V and 2 bases at J, with 1 base in the middle. Some clones are missing from TCRdb's copy, which holds only in-frame ones; the method was immunoSEQ multiplex PCR. The sample comprises 35,000 or so clones, about 88% of which are singletons, and over 0.35% rests with the top ten. The V and J genes are TRBV25-1 and TRBJ1-2; D unclear. The sequenced sample was PBMCs. The clonotype comes from a human donor with T large granular lymphocyte leukemia. Some clones in this sample may be carry-over from other donors' samples. CDR3 DNA sequence: TGTGCCAGCAGTGACAACTATGGCTACACCTTC. It codes for CASSDNYGYTF.